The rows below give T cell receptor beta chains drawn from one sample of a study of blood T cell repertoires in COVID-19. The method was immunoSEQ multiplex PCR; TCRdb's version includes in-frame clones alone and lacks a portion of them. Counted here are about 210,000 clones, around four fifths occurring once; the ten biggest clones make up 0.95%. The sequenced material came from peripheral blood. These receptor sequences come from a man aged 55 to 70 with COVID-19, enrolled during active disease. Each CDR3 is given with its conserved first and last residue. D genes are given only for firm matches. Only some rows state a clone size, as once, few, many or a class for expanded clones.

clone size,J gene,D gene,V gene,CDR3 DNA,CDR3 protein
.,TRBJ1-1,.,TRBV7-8,TGTGCCAGCAGCTCGCGGGCCAACACTGAAGCTTTCTTT,CASSSRANTEAFF
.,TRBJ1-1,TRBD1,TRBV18,TGTGCCAGCTCTCCCCGGACAGGGAGCACTGAAGCTTTCTTT,CASSPRTGSTEAFF
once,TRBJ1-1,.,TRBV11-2,TGTGCCAGCAGCCTTACGGACAGGAACACTGAAGCTTTCTTT,CASSLTDRNTEAFF
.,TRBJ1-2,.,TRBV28,TGTGCCAGCCTCGAAGACAGGTACTATGGCTACACCTTC,CASLEDRYYGYTF
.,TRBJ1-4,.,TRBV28,TGTGCCAGCAGTAGCACTTCCGGAGGAGGGTACTATGAAAAACTGTTTTTT,CASSSTSGGGYYEKLFF
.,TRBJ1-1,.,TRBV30,TGTGCCTGGAGTCGGAGGACTGAAGCTTTCTTT,CAWSRRTEAFF
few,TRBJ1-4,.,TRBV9,TGTGCCAGCAGTAGGGAGGCTAATGAAAAACTGTTTTTT,CASSREANEKLFF
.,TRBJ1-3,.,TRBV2,TGTGCCAGCAGTGAAGGGGGACTGGACGCTGGAAACACCATATATTTT,CASSEGGLDAGNTIYF
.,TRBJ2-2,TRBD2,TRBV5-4,TGTGCCAGCAGCTCGGGGGGGGCACCGCGATTCACCGGGGAGCTGTTTTTT,CASSSGGAPRFTGELFF
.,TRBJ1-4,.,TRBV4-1,TGCGCCAGCAGCCAAGATGGCGCAGGGTTCGGCGAAAAACTGTTTTTT,CASSQDGAGFGEKLFF
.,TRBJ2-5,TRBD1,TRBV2,TGTGCCGGACAACGGGCAGGGGGCTGGGAGACCCAGTACTTC,CAGQRAGGWETQYF
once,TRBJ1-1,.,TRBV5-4,TGTGCCAGCAGCGTCGCGGACACTGAAGCTTTCTTT,CASSVADTEAFF
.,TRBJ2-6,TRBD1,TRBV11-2,TGTGCCAGCAGCTTACAGGGGGACTCTGGGGCCAACGTCCTGACTTTC,CASSLQGDSGANVLTF
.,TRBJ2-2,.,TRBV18,TGTGCCAGCTCATCAGGGGAGAACACCGGGGAGCTGTTTTTT,CASSSGENTGELFF
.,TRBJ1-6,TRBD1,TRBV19,TGTGCCAGTACCATGGGGGTAGGGACAGGGTATTCACCCCTCCACTTT,CASTMGVGTGYSPLHF
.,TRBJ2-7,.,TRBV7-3,TGTGCCAGCAGCTTCGGGATCTCCTACGAGCAGTACTTC,CASSFGISYEQYF
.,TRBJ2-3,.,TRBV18,TGTGCCAGCTCACCTCCCACACGCACAGATACGCAGTATTTT,CASSPPTRTDTQYF
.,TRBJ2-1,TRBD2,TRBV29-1,TGCAGCGCTCGGACTAGCGGGAGACGCCACAATGAGCAGTTCTTC,CSARTSGRRHNEQFF
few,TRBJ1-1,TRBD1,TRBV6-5,TGTGCCAGCAGTTACCGTGGACAGGGCACTGAAGCTTTCTTT,CASSYRGQGTEAFF
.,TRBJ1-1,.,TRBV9,TGTGCCAGCAGCGCCCTAGAGGGGGTTGGCACTGAAGCTTTCTTT,CASSALEGVGTEAFF
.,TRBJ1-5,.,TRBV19,TGTGCCAGTGGGAAGCCGACGGGGAGTCAGCCCCAGCATTTT,CASGKPTGSQPQHF
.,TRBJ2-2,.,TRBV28,TGTGCCAGCAGTTTATTACAGATACTGAACACCGGGGAGCTGTTTTTT,CASSLLQILNTGELFF
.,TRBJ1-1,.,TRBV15,TGTGCCACCAGCAGAGCGAGGACTGAAGCTTTCTTT,CATSRARTEAFF
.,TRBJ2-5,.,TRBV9,TGTGCCAGCAGCGTAGGCGGTTCTTCAGGGGAGACCCAGTACTTC,CASSVGGSSGETQYF
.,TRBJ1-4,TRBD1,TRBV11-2,TGTGCCAGCAGCTTCGGACAGGGGGCGATTGGGATAAGCGAAAAACTGTTTTTT,CASSFGQGAIGISEKLFF
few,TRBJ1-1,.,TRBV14,TGTGCCAGCAGCCAAGACCAAAACACTGAAGCTTTCTTT,CASSQDQNTEAFF
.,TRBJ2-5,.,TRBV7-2,TGTGCCAGCAGCTTGGGCAGGGGCTGGGAGACCCAGTACTTC,CASSLGRGWETQYF
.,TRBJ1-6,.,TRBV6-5,TGTGCCAGCAGTTACGGCCAGAGGGCCCCCCTCCACTTT,CASSYGQRAPLHF
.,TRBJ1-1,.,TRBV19,TGTGCCAGTATTGACAGCCGGGTCGCTGAAGCTTTCTTT,CASIDSRVAEAFF
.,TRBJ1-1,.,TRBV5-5,TGTGCCAGCAGCTTCAGGGGACCCCGGATGAACACTGAAGCTTTCTTT,CASSFRGPRMNTEAFF
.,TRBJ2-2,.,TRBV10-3,TGTGCCATCAGATCACTACAGGGACCGAACACCGGGGAGCTGTTTTTT,CAIRSLQGPNTGELFF
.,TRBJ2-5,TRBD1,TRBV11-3,TGTGCCAGCAGCATTGGACAGGTCGGGCAAGAGACCCAGTACTTC,CASSIGQVGQETQYF
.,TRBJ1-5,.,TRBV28,TGTGCCAGCAGTTGGGCCAAGAATCAGCCCCAGCATTTT,CASSWAKNQPQHF
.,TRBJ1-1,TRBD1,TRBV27,TGTGCCAGCAGTAGACAGGGGGCGCGGGGCACTGAAGCTTTCTTT,CASSRQGARGTEAFF
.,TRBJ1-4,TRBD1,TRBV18,TGTGCCAGCTCTCCGGGACAGGGGGAGGCCAATGAAAAACTGTTTTTT,CASSPGQGEANEKLFF
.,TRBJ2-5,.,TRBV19,TGTGCCAGTAGTATGGCCGGGAGACAAGAGACCCAGTACTTC,CASSMAGRQETQYF
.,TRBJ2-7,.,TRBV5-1,TGCGCCAGCAGCTTGGCCCAGGACGAGCAGTACTTC,CASSLAQDEQYF
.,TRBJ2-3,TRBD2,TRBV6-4,TGTGCCAGCAGTCGGACTAGCGGGAGCGGGAATACGCAGTATTTT,CASSRTSGSGNTQYF
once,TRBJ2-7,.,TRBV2,TGTGCCAGCAGGCGGAGCTCCTACGAGCAGTACTTC,CASRRSSYEQYF
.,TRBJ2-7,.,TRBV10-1,TGCGCCAGCAGTGAGTCGGGCTCCAACTACGAGCAGTACTTC,CASSESGSNYEQYF
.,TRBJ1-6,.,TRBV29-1,TGCAGCGTGACTACTGCAAATTCACCCCTCCACTTT,CSVTTANSPLHF